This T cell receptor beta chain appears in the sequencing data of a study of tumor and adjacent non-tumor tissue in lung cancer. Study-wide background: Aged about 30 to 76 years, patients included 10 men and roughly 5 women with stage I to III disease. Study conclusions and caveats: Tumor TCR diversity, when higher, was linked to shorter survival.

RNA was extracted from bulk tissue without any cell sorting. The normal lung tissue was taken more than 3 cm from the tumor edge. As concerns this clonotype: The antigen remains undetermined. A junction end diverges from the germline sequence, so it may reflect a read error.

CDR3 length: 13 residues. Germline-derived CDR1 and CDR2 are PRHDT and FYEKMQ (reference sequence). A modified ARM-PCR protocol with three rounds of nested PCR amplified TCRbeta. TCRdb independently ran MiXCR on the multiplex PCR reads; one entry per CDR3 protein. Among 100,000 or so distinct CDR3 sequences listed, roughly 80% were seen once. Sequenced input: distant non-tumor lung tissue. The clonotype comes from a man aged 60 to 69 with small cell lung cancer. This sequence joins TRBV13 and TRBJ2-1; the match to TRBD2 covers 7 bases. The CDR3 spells CVSCSGGSYEQFF. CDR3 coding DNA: TGTGTCAGCTGCTCCGGCGGGAGCTATGAGCAGTTCTTC.